Presented here are 3 T cell receptor beta chains from one specimen sequenced in a study of T cell changes during pregnancy in multiple sclerosis. Only in-frame clones appear in the TCRdb table, and some are missing; sequencing was by immunoSEQ multiplex PCR. In the table there are more than 35,000 clones, about 90% of which are singletons. This material consisted of CD4+ T cells from peripheral blood mononuclear cells, taken in the third trimester of pregnancy. The receptor source for this set is a female donor with multiple sclerosis, enrolled in a pregnancy study.

This chain links TRBV7-2 with TRBJ1-2; D not resolved. With 5 bases removed from V and 1 base from J, the gap between germline ends came to 11 bases. Germline loops: CDR1 SGHTA, CDR2 FQGNSA. This CDR3 is 14 amino acids long. CDR3 in amino acids: CASSPERDNYGYTF. DNA for the CDR3: TGTGCCAGCAGCCCCGAGAGGGATAACTATGGCTACACCTTC.

This clone was detected once. The rearrangement uses TRBV5-1 and TRBJ2-7, with a tentative D call TRBD1 (7 bases). Germline CDR1 reads SGHRS; CDR2 reads YFSETQ. This CDR3 has 14 amino acids. V dropped 4 bases and J dropped 3 bases, with 14 bases sitting between them. CDR3 nucleotide sequence: TGCGCCAGCAGCCCGGAGGGACAGTTCTACGAGCAGTACTTC. Translated, it gives CASSPEGQFYEQYF.

V is TRBV6-4 and J is TRBJ1-2, with TRBD1 as a possible D gene (6 bases). V was pared by 0 bases and J by 8 bases, with 16 bases between. The germline gives CDR1 MRHNA, CDR2 SNTAGT. This CDR3 comprises 15 residues. The CDR3 DNA follows: TGTGCCAGCAGTGACTCGGGGGGGCAGATAGAGGGCTACACCTTC. Its protein is CASSDSGGQIEGYTF.